These T cell receptor beta chains were read from a single sample in a study of tumor and adjacent non-tumor tissue in lung cancer. One entry per CDR3 protein results from TCRdb running MiXCR on the multiplex PCR reads. The data hold tens of thousands of distinct CDR3 sequences, with approximately 77% observed a single time. Sequenced: lung tumor tissue. All receptors derive from a woman in her thirties or forties with non-small cell lung cancer. The CDR3 runs from the conserved cysteine through the conserved F or W. Fields, in order: V gene, J gene, CDR3 length, D gene, CDR3 DNA, CDR3 protein. A D gene is named only where the DNA matches it firmly.

>TRBV12-3/TRBV12-4|TRBJ2-2|13|NA
TGTGTCACCCGGGACTCGAACACCAGGGAGCTGTTTTTT
CVTRDSNTRELFF
>TRBV11-2|TRBJ2-1|16|TRBD2
TGTGCCAGGAGCTTAGGGCCACTAGCGGGGCATAATGAGCAGTTCTTC
CARSLGPLAGHNEQFF
>TRBV4-2|TRBJ2-2|13|NA
TGTGCTAGCAGCCAAGAGCTTGCCGGGAAGCTGTTTTTT
CASSQELAGKLFF
>TRBV4-1|TRBJ1-4|14|TRBD1
TGCACCAGCAGCTTGGACAGGTTTACTGAAAAACTGTTTTTT
CTSSLDRFTEKLFF
>TRBV11-2|TRBJ2-5|16|NA
TGTGCCAGCAGCTCCCCGGGCAGGGGCATACAAGAGACCCAGTACTTC
CASSSPGRGIQETQYF
>TRBV30|TRBJ2-1|14|NA
TGTGCCTGGAAGCGGAACAGCTTAGACAATGAGCAGTTCTTC
CAWKRNSLDNEQFF
>TRBV6-6|TRBJ1-3|16|NA
TGTGCCAGCAGTCACTCTGGGGACCCCTCTGGAAACACCATATATTTT
CASSHSGDPSGNTIYF
>TRBV29-1|TRBJ2-7|16|NA
TGCGGCGTTGCGGACACGTTGCTGGAGGCAGCCTACAAGCAGTACTTC
CGVADTLLEAAYKQYF
>TRBV5-6|TRBJ2-1|13|NA
TGTGCCAGCAGCTTGGGGGTCGACAATGAGCAGTTCTTC
CASSLGVDNEQFF
>TRBV6-5|TRBJ2-5|14|TRBD1
TGTGCCAGCAGTCTGAAGAGGGGGCGAGAGACCCAGTACTTC
CASSLKRGRETQYF